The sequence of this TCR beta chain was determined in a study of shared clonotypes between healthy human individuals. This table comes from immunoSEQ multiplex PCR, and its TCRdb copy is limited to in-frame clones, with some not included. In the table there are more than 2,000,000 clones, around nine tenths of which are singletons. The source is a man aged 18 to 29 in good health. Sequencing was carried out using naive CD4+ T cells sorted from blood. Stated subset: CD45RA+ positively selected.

The CDR3 sequence: CASSSGAISGNTIYF. The CDR3 coding sequence is TGCGCCAGCAGCTCAGGGGCCATCTCTGGAAACACCATATATTTT. The chain employs TRBV5-1 and TRBJ1-3; D might be TRBD1 (6 bases). This CDR3 spans 15 amino acids. CDR1 and CDR2 from the germline V gene are SGHRS and YFSETQ. V lost 3 bases to trimming and J lost 0 bases, with 10 bases between them.